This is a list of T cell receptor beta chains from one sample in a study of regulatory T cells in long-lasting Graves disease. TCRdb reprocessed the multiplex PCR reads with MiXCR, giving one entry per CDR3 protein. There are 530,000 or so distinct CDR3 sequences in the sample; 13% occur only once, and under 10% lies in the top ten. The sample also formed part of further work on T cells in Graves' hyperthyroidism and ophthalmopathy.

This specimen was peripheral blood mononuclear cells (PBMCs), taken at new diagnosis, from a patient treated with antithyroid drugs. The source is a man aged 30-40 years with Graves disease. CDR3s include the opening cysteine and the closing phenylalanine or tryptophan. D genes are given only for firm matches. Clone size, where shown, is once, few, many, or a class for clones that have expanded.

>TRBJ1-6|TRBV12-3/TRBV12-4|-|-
TGTGCCAGCAGCCGCCGAAGGGGAGGGTCACCCCTCCACTTT
CASSRRRGGSPLHF
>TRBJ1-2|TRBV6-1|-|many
TGTGCCAGCAGCCTCACCGGACATCCCTATGGCTACACCTTC
CASSLTGHPYGYTF
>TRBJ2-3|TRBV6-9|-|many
TGTGCCAGCAGTTACCCTTCGGCAGATACGCAGTATTTT
CASSYPSADTQYF
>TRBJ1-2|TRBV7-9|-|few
TGTGCCAGCAGCTCAGGGACGGGTACTTATGGCTACACCTTC
CASSSGTGTYGYTF
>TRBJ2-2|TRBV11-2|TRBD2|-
TGTGCCAGCCCAGCTTCGAAGGGGAGGGCCCTTACCGGGGAGCTGTTTTTT
CASPASKGRALTGELFF
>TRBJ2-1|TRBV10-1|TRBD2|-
TGCGCCAGCAGTGAACTAGCGGGAAAAAAGCAGTTCTTC
CASSELAGKKQFF
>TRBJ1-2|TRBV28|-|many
TGTGCCAGCAGTTTGGGGGACCTCTATGGCTACACCTTC
CASSLGDLYGYTF
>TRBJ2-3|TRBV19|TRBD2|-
TGTGCCAGTAATCGCGGGAGGACAGATACGCAGTATTTT
CASNRGRTDTQYF
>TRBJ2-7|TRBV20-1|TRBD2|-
TGCAGTGCGCCACCCGACTATAGCGGGAGCTTACACGAGCAGTACTTC
CSAPPDYSGSLHEQYF
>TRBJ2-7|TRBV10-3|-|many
TGTGCCATCAGTGAACTCCGGGACAACTACGAGCAGTACTTC
CAISELRDNYEQYF
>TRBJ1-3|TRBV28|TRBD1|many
TGTGCCAGCAGCTCGACAGGGGCTGGAAACACCATATATTTT
CASSSTGAGNTIYF
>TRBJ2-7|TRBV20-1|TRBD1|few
TGCAGTGCCCGGATCGACAGGGTCCCCTACGAGCAGTACTTC
CSARIDRVPYEQYF
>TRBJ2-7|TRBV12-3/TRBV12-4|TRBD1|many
TGTGCCAGCAACCCCGGGACAGCGGACTACGAGCAGTACTTC
CASNPGTADYEQYF
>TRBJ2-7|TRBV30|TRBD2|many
TGTGCCTGGAGTGTACTCTGGACTAGCGGAACCTACGAGCAGTACTTC
CAWSVLWTSGTYEQYF
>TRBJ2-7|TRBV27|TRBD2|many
TGTGCCAGCAGTTCTCGACTAGCGGGAGTGTACGAGCAGTACTTC
CASSSRLAGVYEQYF
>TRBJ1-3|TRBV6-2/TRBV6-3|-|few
TGTGCCAGCAGTCAAACGGGATTGGGGGGAAACACCATATATTTT
CASSQTGLGGNTIYF
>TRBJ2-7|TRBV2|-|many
TGTGCCAGCAGCGAAGCTTCCTACGAGCAGTACTTC
CASSEASYEQYF
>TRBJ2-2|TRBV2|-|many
TGTGCCAGCAGACTGAACCGGGAGCTGTTTTTT
CASRLNRELFF
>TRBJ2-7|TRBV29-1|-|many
TGCAGCGTGGCCGGGATCTGGACTACTCACGAGCAGTACTTC
CSVAGIWTTHEQYF
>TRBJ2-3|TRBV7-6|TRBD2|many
TGTGCCAGCAGCTTAGAGGGAGGGATTAGCACAGATACGCAGTATTTT
CASSLEGGISTDTQYF
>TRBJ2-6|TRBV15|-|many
TGTGCCACCAGCAGAGTGAACTCTGGGGCCAACGTCCTGACTTTC
CATSRVNSGANVLTF
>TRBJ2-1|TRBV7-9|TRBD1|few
TGTGCCAGCAGCCTCCGGGACAGGGAGGGGGATGAGCAGTTCTTC
CASSLRDREGDEQFF
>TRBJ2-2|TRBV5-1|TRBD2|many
TGCGCCAGCAGCAAAACTTACATCCCGGTAGCGGGAGGAAACACCGGGGAGCTGTTTTTT
CASSKTYIPVAGGNTGELFF
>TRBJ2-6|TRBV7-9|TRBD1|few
TGTGCCAGCCCTGAGGGACAGGGCTATGGCTCTGGGGCCAACGTCCTGACTTTC
CASPEGQGYGSGANVLTF
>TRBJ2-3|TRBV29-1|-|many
TGCAGCGTTCCTAGGGGGGAGGAACAAGATACGCAGTATTTT
CSVPRGEEQDTQYF
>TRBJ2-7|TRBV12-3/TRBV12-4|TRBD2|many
TGTGCCAGCACCTCTAGCGGGAGGCTCGGCGAGCAGTACTTC
CASTSSGRLGEQYF
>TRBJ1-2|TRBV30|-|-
TGTGCCTGGAAGGTTTGGGACCTCTATGGCTACACCTTC
CAWKVWDLYGYTF
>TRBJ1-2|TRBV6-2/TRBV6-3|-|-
TGTGCCAGCAGTTACTCCGAGACCTATGGCTACACCTTC
CASSYSETYGYTF
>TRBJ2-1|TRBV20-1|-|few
TGCAGTGCTTCCACTCCCTACAATGAGCAGTTCTTC
CSASTPYNEQFF
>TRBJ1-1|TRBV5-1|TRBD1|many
TGCGCCAGCAGCTTGGAATATGAGGGGACAGGTATGAACACTGAAGCTTTCTTT
CASSLEYEGTGMNTEAFF
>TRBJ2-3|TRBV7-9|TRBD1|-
TGTGCCAGCAGCTTAGGACAAGGGGGCGCAAATACGCAGTATTTT
CASSLGQGGANTQYF
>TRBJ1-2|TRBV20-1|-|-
TGCAGTGCAACGACCCCTGGGGTATATGGCTACACCTTC
CSATTPGVYGYTF
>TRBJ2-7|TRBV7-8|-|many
TGTGCCAGCGGGTCGTATAGCTCCTACGAGCAGTACTTC
CASGSYSSYEQYF
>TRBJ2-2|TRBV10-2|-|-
TGCGCCAGCAGTGAGCGGCTTAATGCACCCGGGGAGCTGTTTTTT
CASSERLNAPGELFF
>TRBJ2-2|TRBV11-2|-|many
TGTGCCAGCCTGGGACCTGGATACACCGGGGAGCTGTTTTTT
CASLGPGYTGELFF
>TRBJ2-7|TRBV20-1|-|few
TGCAGTGCTAGAGATGGTCTAGGTGAACGCTACGAGCAGTACTTC
CSARDGLGERYEQYF
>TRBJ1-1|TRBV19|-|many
TGTGCCAGTAGTACCCACGCTGCGGCTGAAGCTTTCTTT
CASSTHAAAEAFF
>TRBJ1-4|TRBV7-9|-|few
TGTGCCAGCAGCCACCCGGGGGTGGAAGTTGAAAAACTGTTTTTT
CASSHPGVEVEKLFF
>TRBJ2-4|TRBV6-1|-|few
TGTGCCAGCAGTCCTGGCGAGCGACTAGCCAAAAACATTCAGTACTTC
CASSPGERLAKNIQYF